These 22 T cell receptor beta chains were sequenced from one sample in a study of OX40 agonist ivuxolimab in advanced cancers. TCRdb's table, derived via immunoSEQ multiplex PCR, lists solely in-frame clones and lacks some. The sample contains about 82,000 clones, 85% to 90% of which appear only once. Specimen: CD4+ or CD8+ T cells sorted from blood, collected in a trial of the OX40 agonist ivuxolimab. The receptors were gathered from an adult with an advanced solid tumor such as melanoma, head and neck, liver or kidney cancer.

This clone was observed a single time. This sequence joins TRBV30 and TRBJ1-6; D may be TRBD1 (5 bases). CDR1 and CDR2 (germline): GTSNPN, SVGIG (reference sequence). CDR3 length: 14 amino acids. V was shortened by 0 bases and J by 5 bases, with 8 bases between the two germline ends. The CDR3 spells CAWSVGAHNSPLHF. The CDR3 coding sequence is TGTGCCTGGAGTGTCGGGGCCCATAATTCACCCCTCCACTTT.

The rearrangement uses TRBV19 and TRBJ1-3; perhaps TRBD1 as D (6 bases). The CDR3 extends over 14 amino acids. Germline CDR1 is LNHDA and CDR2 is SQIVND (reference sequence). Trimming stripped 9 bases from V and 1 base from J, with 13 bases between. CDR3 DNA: TGTGCCAGCATTACAGGGCCTTCTGGAAACACCATATATTTT. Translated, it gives CASITGPSGNTIYF.

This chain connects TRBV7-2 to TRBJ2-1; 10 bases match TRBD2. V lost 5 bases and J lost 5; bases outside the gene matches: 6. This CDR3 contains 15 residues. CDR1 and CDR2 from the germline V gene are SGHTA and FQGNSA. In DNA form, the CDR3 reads TGTGCCAGCAGCATGGAGCGGGGGGGCCACAATGAGCAGTTCTTC. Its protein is CASSMERGGHNEQFF.

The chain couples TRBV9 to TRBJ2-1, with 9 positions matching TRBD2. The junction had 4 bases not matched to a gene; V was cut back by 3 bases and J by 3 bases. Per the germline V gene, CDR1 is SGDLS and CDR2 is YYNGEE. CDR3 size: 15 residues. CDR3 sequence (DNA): TGTGCCAGCAGCGGGGGACTAGCATACTACAATGAGCAGTTCTTC. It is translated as CASSGGLAYYNEQFF.

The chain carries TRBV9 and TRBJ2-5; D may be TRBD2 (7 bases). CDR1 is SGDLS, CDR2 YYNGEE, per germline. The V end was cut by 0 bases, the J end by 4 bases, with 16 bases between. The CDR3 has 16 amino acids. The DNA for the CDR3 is TGTGCCAGCAGCGTAGATGTCGGGGGGCCAGGAGAGACCCAGTACTTC. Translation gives CASSVDVGGPGETQYF. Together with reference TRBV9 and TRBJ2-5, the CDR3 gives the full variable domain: DSGVTQTPKHLITATGQRVTLRCSPRSGDLSVYWYQQSLDQGLQFLIQYYNGEERAKGNILERFSAQQFPDLHSELNLSSLELGDSALYFCASSVDVGGPGETQYFGPGTRLLVL.

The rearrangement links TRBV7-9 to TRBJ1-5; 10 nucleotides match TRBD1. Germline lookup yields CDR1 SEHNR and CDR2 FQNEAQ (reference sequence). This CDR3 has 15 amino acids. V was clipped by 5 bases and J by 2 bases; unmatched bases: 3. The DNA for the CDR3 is TGTGCCAGCAGCCCCGGGACAGGGGGCAATCAGCCCCAGCATTTT. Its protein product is CASSPGTGGNQPQHF.

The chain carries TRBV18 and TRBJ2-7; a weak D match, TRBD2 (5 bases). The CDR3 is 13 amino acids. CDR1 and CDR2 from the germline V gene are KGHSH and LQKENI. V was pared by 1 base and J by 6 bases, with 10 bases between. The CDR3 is CASSPRRGGEQYF. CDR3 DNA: TGTGCCAGCTCACCACGCCGAGGAGGCGAGCAGTACTTC.

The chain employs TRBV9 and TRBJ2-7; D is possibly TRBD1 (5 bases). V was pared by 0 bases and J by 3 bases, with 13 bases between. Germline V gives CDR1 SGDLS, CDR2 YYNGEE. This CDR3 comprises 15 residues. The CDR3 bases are TGTGCCAGCAGCGTAGGGGGCACGACAGTCTACGAGCAGTACTTC. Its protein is CASSVGGTTVYEQYF.

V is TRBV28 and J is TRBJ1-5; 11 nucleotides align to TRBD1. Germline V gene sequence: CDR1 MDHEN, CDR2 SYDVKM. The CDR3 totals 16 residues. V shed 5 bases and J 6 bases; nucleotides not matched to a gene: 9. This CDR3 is CASSLGTGGDGQPQHF. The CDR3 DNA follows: TGTGCCAGCAGTCTCGGGACAGGGGGTGATGGTCAGCCCCAGCATTTT.

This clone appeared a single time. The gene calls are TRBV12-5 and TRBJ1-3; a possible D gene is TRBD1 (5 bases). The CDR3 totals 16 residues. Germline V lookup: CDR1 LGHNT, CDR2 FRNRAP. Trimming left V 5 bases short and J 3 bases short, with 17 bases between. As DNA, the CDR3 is TGTGCTAGTGGTAACCCCTCTCGCGACAGTGGAAACACCATATATTTT. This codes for CASGNPSRDSGNTIYF.

The CDR3 loop is CASSLRVGQGASPLHF. CDR3 DNA sequence: TGTGCCAGCAGCCTAAGGGTGGGACAGGGGGCTTCACCCCTCCACTTT. The rearrangement links TRBV7-8 to TRBJ1-6, with 12 nucleotides matching TRBD1. V lost 5 bases and J lost 9; bases outside the gene matches: 8. The CDR3 is made up of 16 amino acids. Germline-derived CDR1 and CDR2 are SGHVS and FQNEAQ.

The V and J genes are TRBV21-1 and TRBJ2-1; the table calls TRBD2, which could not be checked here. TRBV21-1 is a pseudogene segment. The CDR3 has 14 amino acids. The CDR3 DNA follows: TGTGCCAGCACGAATCGGGGGGGCCCGGGTGAGCAGTTCTTC. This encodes CASTNRGGPGEQFF.

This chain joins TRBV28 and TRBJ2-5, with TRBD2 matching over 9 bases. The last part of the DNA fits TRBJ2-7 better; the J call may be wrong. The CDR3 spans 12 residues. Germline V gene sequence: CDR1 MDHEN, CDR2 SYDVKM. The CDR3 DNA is TGTGCCAGCAGGAGCGGGGGGAACGAGCAGTACTTC. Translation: CASRSGGNEQYF.

In DNA form, the CDR3 reads TGTGCCAGCAGTCGGAACTATGGCTACACCTTC. As protein: CASSRNYGYTF. The V gene is TRBV5-6, the J gene TRBJ1-2; D unresolved. V was trimmed by 5 bases and J by 2 bases, leaving 4 bases between them. Per the germline V gene, CDR1 is SGHDT and CDR2 is YYEEEE. This CDR3 is built from 11 residues.

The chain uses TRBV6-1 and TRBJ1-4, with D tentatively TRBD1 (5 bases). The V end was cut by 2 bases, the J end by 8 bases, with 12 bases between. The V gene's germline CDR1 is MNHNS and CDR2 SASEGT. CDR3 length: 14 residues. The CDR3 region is CASSEPATVEKLFF. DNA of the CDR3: TGTGCCAGCAGTGAACCTGCGACAGTAGAAAAACTGTTTTTT.

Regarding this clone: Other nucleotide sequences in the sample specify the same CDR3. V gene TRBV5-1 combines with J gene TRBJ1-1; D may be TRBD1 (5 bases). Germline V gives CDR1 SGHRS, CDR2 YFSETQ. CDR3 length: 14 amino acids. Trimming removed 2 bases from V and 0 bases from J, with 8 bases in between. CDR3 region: CASSFGTVNTEAFF. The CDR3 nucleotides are TGCGCCAGCAGCTTCGGGACGGTGAACACTGAAGCTTTCTTT.

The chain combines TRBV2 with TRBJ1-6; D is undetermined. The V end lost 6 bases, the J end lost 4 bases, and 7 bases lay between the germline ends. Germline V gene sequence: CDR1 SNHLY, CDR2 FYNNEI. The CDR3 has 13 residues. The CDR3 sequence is CASRVTYNSPLHF. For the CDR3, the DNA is TGTGCCAGCAGGGTTACTTATAATTCACCCCTCCACTTT.

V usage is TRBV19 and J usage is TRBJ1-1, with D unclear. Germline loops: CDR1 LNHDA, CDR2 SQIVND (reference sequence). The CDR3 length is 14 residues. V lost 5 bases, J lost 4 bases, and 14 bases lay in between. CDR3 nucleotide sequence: TGTGCCAGTAGTCCCCAATCTTCCAGCACTGAAGCTTTCTTT. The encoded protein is CASSPQSSSTEAFF.

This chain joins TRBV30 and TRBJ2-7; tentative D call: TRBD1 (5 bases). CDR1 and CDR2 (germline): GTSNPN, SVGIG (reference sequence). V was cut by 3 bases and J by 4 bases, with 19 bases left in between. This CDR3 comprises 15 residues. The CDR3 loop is CAWRGSIGAKYEQYF. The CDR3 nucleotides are TGTGCCTGGAGGGGATCGATAGGGGCAAAATACGAGCAGTACTTC.

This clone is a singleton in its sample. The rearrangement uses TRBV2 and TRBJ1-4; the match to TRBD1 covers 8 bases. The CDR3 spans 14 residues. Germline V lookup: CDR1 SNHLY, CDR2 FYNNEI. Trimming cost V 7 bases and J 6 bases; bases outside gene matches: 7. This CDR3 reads CASTLQGGDEKLFF. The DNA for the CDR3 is TGTGCCAGCACTCTACAGGGGGGTGATGAAAAACTGTTTTTT. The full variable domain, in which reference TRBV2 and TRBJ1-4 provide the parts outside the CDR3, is EPEVTQTPSHQVTQMGQEVILRCVPISNHLYFYWYRQILGQKVEFLVSFYNNEISEKSEIFDDQFSVERPDGSNFTLKIRSTKLEDSAMYFCASTLQGGDEKLFFGSGTQLSVL.

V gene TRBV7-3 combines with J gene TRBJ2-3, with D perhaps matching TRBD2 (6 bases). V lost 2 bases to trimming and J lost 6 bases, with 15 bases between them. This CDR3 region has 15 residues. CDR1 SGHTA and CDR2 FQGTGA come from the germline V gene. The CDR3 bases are TGTGCCAGCAGCTTATGGGGGTCAGGAGGGGATACGCAGTATTTT. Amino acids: CASSLWGSGGDTQYF.

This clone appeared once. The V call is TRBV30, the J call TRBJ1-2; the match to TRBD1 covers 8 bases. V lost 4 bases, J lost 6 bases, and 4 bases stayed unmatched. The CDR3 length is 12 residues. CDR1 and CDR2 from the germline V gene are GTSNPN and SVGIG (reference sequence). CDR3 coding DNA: TGTGCCTGGAAGCCAGGGGGCCATGGCTACACCTTC. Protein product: CAWKPGGHGYTF.